These 29 T cell receptor beta chains were all obtained from the same sample, sequenced in a study of blood T cell repertoires in COVID-19. Sequenced by immunoSEQ multiplex PCR; TCRdb stores in-frame clones only, minus some. The sample has 200,000 to 250,000 clones, around three quarters seen once. The sample comprised peripheral blood. The receptors stem from a woman in her sixties or seventies with acute or convalescent COVID-19.

This chain links TRBV27 with TRBJ1-2; D might be TRBD1 (5 bases). Germline V gives CDR1 MNHEY, CDR2 SMNVEV (reference sequence). V gave up 4 bases and J gave up 4 bases, with 16 bases separating them. The CDR3 contains 15 residues. The CDR3 loop reads CASSSTWGHSYGYTF. In DNA, the CDR3 is TGTGCCAGCAGTTCCACCTGGGGCCATAGCTATGGCTACACCTTC.

CDR3: CASKYDIFYNEQFF. The CDR3 nucleotides are TGTGCCAGCAAATACGACATTTTCTACAATGAGCAGTTCTTC. This sequence joins TRBV7-2 and TRBJ2-1; D is unresolved. CDR1 SGHTA and CDR2 FQGNSA come from the germline V gene. This CDR3 region has 14 residues. With 7 bases removed from V and 3 bases from J, the gap between germline ends came to 13 bases.

V usage is TRBV11-2 and J usage is TRBJ2-5; 9 bases align to TRBD2. CDR1 SGHAT and CDR2 FQNNGV come from the germline V gene. V was pared by 5 bases and J by 3 bases, with 7 bases of the junction left unmatched. The CDR3 consists of 15 residues. CDR3 nucleotide sequence: TGTGCCAGCAGCACTTCCAGCGGGGGGAAAGAGACCCAGTACTTC. It is translated as CASSTSSGGKETQYF.

This chain joins TRBV4-1 and TRBJ1-6, with 9 bases lining up with TRBD1. The V segment lost 4 bases and the J segment 9 bases; nucleotides outside the gene matches: 13. The CDR3 is 17 residues long. Germline V gene lookup returns CDR1 MGHRA and CDR2 YSYEKL. CDR3 residues: CASSRGGTGGRGSPLHF. Here the CDR3 DNA reads TGCGCCAGCAGCCGAGGGGGAACAGGGGGCCGGGGTTCACCCCTCCACTTT.

The CDR3 DNA is TGTGCCAGCAGCTTAGCGGCCGGGACAGTGAACACTGAAGCTTTCTTT. Translation gives CASSLAAGTVNTEAFF. The chain joins TRBV7-2 to TRBJ1-1; TRBD1 agrees at 7 bases. Per germline, CDR1 SGHTA and CDR2 FQGNSA. CDR3 size: 16 residues. Losses at the gene ends were 0 bases for V and 0 bases for J; bases not matched to a gene: 4.

This clone has only one observation. The gene calls are TRBV5-6 and TRBJ2-1; 9 nucleotides agree with TRBD2. V shed 4 bases, J shed 7 bases, and the junction held 9 bases outside the gene matches. Germline CDR1 is SGHDT and CDR2 is YYEEEE. This CDR3 spans 15 amino acids. The CDR3 region is CASSEGLAGGNEQFF. For the CDR3, the DNA is TGTGCCAGCAGCGAGGGACTAGCAGGGGGAAATGAGCAGTTCTTC.

This clone was seen more than once but under ten times. CDR3 bases: TGCAGCGTTGAGAGAAACGCGGGAGCAACCTATGGCTACACCTTC. Protein sequence: CSVERNAGATYGYTF. The chain joins TRBV29-1 to TRBJ1-2, with no clear D. This CDR3 is 15 amino acids long. V was trimmed by 3 bases and J by 4 bases, leaving 18 bases between them. The germline V gene encodes CDR1 SQVTM and CDR2 ANQGSEA.

This chain joins TRBV6-4 and TRBJ2-7; 9 positions match TRBD1. The germline V gene encodes CDR1 MRHNA and CDR2 SNTAGT. V lost 10 bases to trimming and J lost 3 bases; unmatched junction nucleotides: 19. CDR3 length: 17 amino acids. CDR3 sequence: CANHRDRVPRLLYEQYF. CDR3 nucleotides: TGTGCCAACCACCGGGACAGGGTGCCTCGATTACTCTACGAGCAGTACTTC.

V and J are TRBV12-3 or TRBV12-4 and TRBJ1-2, with D perhaps matching TRBD1 (5 bases). V lost 11 bases and J lost 7, with 20 bases in between. The CDR3 length is 13 residues. CDR3: CASREGAGRGYTF. CDR3 DNA sequence: TGTGCCTCCCGGGAGGGCGCGGGACGTGGCTACACCTTC.

This clone was observed a single time. CDR3 sequence (DNA): TGTGCCAGCGAGCCAAGGGGACAAGAGACCCAGTACTTC. It specifies CASEPRGQETQYF. V and J are TRBV3-1 (or the pseudogene TRBV3-2) and TRBJ2-5; D perhaps matches TRBD1 (5 bases). CDR3 size: 13 residues. Germline assignment: CDR1 LGHDT and CDR2 YNNKEL (reference sequence). Trimming cost V 8 bases and J 2 bases, with 12 bases left between them.

The table lists this clone with a few counts. The genes are TRBV29-1 and TRBJ1-2; D not resolved. The CDR3 runs 12 residues. CDR1 and CDR2 from the germline V gene are SQVTM and ANQGSEA. The ends were cut back, 6 bases at V and 8 bases at J, with 16 bases in the middle. The chain's CDR3 is CSVGRTAGGYTF. In DNA, the CDR3 is TGCAGCGTGGGTCGGACTGCGGGAGGCTACACCTTC.

V usage is TRBV7-8 and J usage is TRBJ2-1; 16 bases agree with TRBD2. The germline V gene has CDR1 SGHVS and CDR2 FQNEAQ. The CDR3 runs 16 residues. Trimming took 6 bases from V and 8 from J; bases not matched to a gene: 7. This chain's CDR3 is CASSLLGLAGGDEQFF. The CDR3 DNA follows: TGTGCCAGCAGTCTCCTGGGACTAGCGGGGGGGGATGAGCAGTTCTTC. Combining the CDR3 with reference TRBV7-8 and TRBJ2-1 gives the whole variable domain GAGVSQSPRYKVAKRGQDVALRCDPISGHVSLFWYQQALGQGPEFLTYFQNEAQLDKSGLPSDRFFAERPEGSVSTLKIQRTQQEDSAVYLCASSLLGLAGGDEQFFGPGTRLTVL.

Details on this clone: This specimen includes other DNA sequences encoding the same CDR3. The genes are TRBV18 and TRBJ1-5; 8 positions agree with TRBD1. V trimming: 3 bases; J trimming: 5 bases; junction bases outside the gene matches: 6. There are 15 residues in the CDR3. Germline loops: CDR1 KGHSH, CDR2 LQKENI. The CDR3 DNA follows: TGTGCCAGCTCACCGACAGGACAGGGCGATCAGCCCCAGCATTTT. It specifies CASSPTGQGDQPQHF.

The rearrangement links TRBV11-3 to TRBJ2-3; 12 positions match TRBD1. With V trimmed by 5 bases and J by 8 bases, 8 bases remained unmatched. This CDR3 has 15 amino acids. The V gene's germline CDR1 is SGHNT and CDR2 YENEEA. In nucleotides, the CDR3 is TGTGCCAGCAGCCGGACCGGGACAGGGGGCGGTACGCAGTATTTT. Its translation: CASSRTGTGGGTQYF.

There are a few counts of this clone. The chain has TRBV5-8 and TRBJ2-3; tentative D call: TRBD2 (5 bases). The germline gives CDR1 SGHTS, CDR2 YDEGEE. The CDR3 has 15 amino acids. Trimming stripped 2 bases from V and 4 bases from J, with 14 bases between. DNA for the CDR3: TGTGCCAGCAGCTTTAGGCTAGCTCGGCCAGATACGCAGTATTTT. Its translation: CASSFRLARPDTQYF.

J is TRBJ1-2 and V is TRBV5-3; D might be TRBD1 (6 bases). TRBV5-3 is designated an ORF whose function remains uncertain. V lost 3 bases to trimming and J lost 1 base, with 22 bases between them. CDR3 size: 18 residues. This chain's CDR3 is CARSSSPGAIAINYGYTF. CDR3 sequence (DNA): TGTGCCAGAAGCTCTAGCCCAGGGGCCATCGCCATTAACTATGGCTACACCTTC.

The genes are TRBV3-1 (or the pseudogene TRBV3-2) and TRBJ2-7, with a weak D call TRBD2 (5 bases). There are 11 residues in the CDR3. V was pared by 4 bases and J by 9 bases, with 10 bases between. In germline, CDR1 is LGHDT, CDR2 YNNKEL (reference sequence). In nucleotides, the CDR3 is TGTGCCAGCAGCCCCGGGAAGCGGCAGTACTTC. Its protein is CASSPGKRQYF.

This clone was recorded only once. This chain uses TRBV7-2 with TRBJ2-5; D is possibly TRBD2 (5 bases). The CDR3 totals 15 residues. Germline lookup yields CDR1 SGHTA and CDR2 FQGNSA. V lost 2 bases to trimming and J lost 5 bases, with 15 bases between them. Here the CDR3 DNA reads TGTGCCAGCAGCTTAAGTTCGCGGGCCGGGGAGACCCAGTACTTC. Its protein product is CASSLSSRAGETQYF.

This chain connects TRBV12-5 to TRBJ1-1; weak D call: TRBD1 (5 bases). CDR3 size: 12 residues. Germline V gives CDR1 LGHNT, CDR2 FRNRAP. Trimming removed 8 bases at V and 4 bases at J, with 11 bases between. CDR3 coding DNA: TGTGCTAGTTGGGGGGGAAGCACTGAAGCTTTCTTT. It encodes CASWGGSTEAFF.

This chain joins TRBV3-1 (or the pseudogene TRBV3-2) and TRBJ1-1; possibly TRBD1 for D (6 bases). Germline CDR1 LGHDT, CDR2 YNNKEL (reference sequence). V was shortened by 4 bases and J by 4 bases, with 19 bases between the two germline ends. This CDR3 contains 16 residues. The CDR3 loop is CASSPGRGGGGTEAFF. CDR3 coding DNA: TGTGCCAGCAGCCCAGGGCGAGGGGGGGGAGGCACTGAAGCTTTCTTT.

J is TRBJ2-3 and V is TRBV28; TRBD2 matches 9 bases. From germline, CDR1 is MDHEN and CDR2 SYDVKM. Losses at the gene ends were 2 bases for V and 4 bases for J; bases not matched to a gene: 7. The CDR3 is 16 residues long. Here the CDR3 DNA reads TGTGCCAGCAGTTTAGGGGCGGGGGGGCGCCCAGATACGCAGTATTTT. Translating gives CASSLGAGGRPDTQYF.

The chain combines TRBV21-1 with TRBJ2-5; the table's D gene call, TRBD1, was not cross checked with the DNA. TRBV21-1 is an annotated pseudogene. The CDR3 consists of 16 residues. CDR3 sequence: CASSYFLTGAEETQYF. CDR3 sequence (DNA): TGTGCCAGCAGCTACTTTCTAACAGGGGCCGAAGAGACCCAGTACTTC.

Within the sample, this clone is medium-sized. The chain joins TRBV5-6 to TRBJ1-4, with D hard to call. The CDR3 loop spans 14 amino acids. Germline CDR1 SGHDT, CDR2 YYEEEE. Trimming removed 6 bases from V and 6 bases from J, with 15 bases in between. The CDR3 nucleotides are TGTGCCAGCACGAAGAAGTACCCAGATGAAAAACTGTTTTTT. Protein sequence: CASTKKYPDEKLFF.

The CDR3 sequence is CASSLELVLPTGELFF. The DNA of the CDR3 is TGTGCCAGCAGCTTGGAGCTGGTTCTCCCTACCGGGGAGCTGTTTTTT. The V gene is TRBV5-5, the J gene TRBJ2-2, with D uncertain. Germline loops: CDR1 SGHKS, CDR2 YYEKEE (reference sequence). The CDR3 sequence is 16 residues long. Trimming removed 0 bases at V and 5 bases at J, with 14 bases between.

The chain combines TRBV3-1 (or the pseudogene TRBV3-2) with TRBJ1-2; the D is unclear. This CDR3 is 13 amino acids long. Trimming shortened V by 0 bases and J by 8 bases, and 10 bases separated the two germline ends. From germline, CDR1 is LGHDT and CDR2 YNNKEL (reference sequence). The CDR3 region has the DNA TGTGCCAGCAGCCAAGATACTCCAATCGGCTACACCTTC. Amino acid sequence: CASSQDTPIGYTF.

The chain links TRBV3-1 (or the pseudogene TRBV3-2) to TRBJ1-2; maybe TRBD1 (5 bases). The CDR3 contains 13 residues. The germline V and J ends were trimmed by 1 base and 4 bases, with 7 bases remaining between them. The V gene's germline CDR1 is LGHDT and CDR2 YNNKEL (reference sequence). The CDR3 bases are TGTGCCAGCAGCCAAGGGACATTCTATGGCTACACCTTC. Amino acid sequence: CASSQGTFYGYTF.

V and J are TRBV12-3 or TRBV12-4 and TRBJ2-3; 9 bases match TRBD1. Losses at the gene ends were 3 bases for V and 6 bases for J; bases not matched to a gene: 1. The CDR3 has 13 amino acids. CDR3 amino acids: CASSFGTGDTQYF. The DNA for the CDR3 is TGTGCCAGCAGTTTCGGGACAGGGGATACGCAGTATTTT.

The V call is TRBV7-2, the J call TRBJ1-2; D is unresolved. The CDR3 is 13 amino acids. The germline V and J ends were trimmed by 3 bases and 5 bases, with 10 bases remaining between them. From germline, CDR1 is SGHTA and CDR2 FQGNSA. The CDR3 region has the DNA TGTGCCAGCAGCTTTCTCATCGGTTATGGCTACACCTTC. Its protein is CASSFLIGYGYTF. Supplemented by reference TRBV7-2 and TRBJ1-2, the full variable domain reads GAGVSQSPSNKVTEKGKDVELRCDPISGHTALYWYRQSLGQGLEFLIYFQGNSAPDKSGLPSDRFSAERTGGSVSTLTIQRTQQEDSAVYLCASSFLIGYGYTFGSGTRLTVV.

This clone was recorded once. The rearrangement joins TRBV11-1 to TRBJ2-1; tentatively, D is TRBD2 (6 bases). The CDR3 is 15 residues long. V lost 3 bases, J lost 5 bases, and 14 bases lay in between. The germline V gene has CDR1 SGHAT and CDR2 FQDESV (reference sequence). CDR3 region: CASSFPGGVHNEQFF. CDR3 sequence (DNA): TGTGCCAGCAGCTTCCCGGGCGGGGTACACAATGAGCAGTTCTTC.